This entry lists 32 T cell receptor beta chains sequenced from one sample in a study of T cell changes during pregnancy in multiple sclerosis. Sequencing was performed with immunoSEQ multiplex PCR; in TCRdb, only in-frame clones are kept and a portion is missing. This sample carries some 100,000 clones, 90% to 95% of them seen once, and the ten largest clones take around 1.2%. This specimen was peripheral blood, taken in the second trimester of pregnancy. The receptors stem from a female donor with multiple sclerosis, enrolled in a pregnancy study.

V and J are TRBV19 and TRBJ1-2; 7 bases agree with TRBD1. The CDR3 has 13 residues. Losses at the gene ends were 5 bases for V and 5 bases for J; bases not matched to a gene: 5. Germline V gives CDR1 LNHDA, CDR2 SQIVND (reference sequence). This chain's CDR3 is CASSPQGGYGYTF. The CDR3 nucleotides read TGTGCCAGTAGTCCCCAGGGGGGATATGGCTACACCTTC.

The V and J genes are TRBV7-2 and TRBJ2-2, with D unclear. This CDR3 region has 15 residues. Trimming removed 1 base from V and 1 base from J, with 7 bases in between. Germline V lookup: CDR1 SGHTA, CDR2 FQGNSA. The CDR3 DNA reads TGTGCCAGCAGCTTAGACCCAGGGAACACCGGGGAGCTGTTTTTT. Translation gives CASSLDPGNTGELFF.

The chain uses TRBV5-1 and TRBJ2-7; 8 bases align to TRBD1. CDR1 and CDR2 from the germline V gene are SGHRS and YFSETQ. This CDR3 comprises 15 residues. After removal of 4 bases from V and 4 bases from J, the junction contained 10 bases not matched to a gene. In DNA form, the CDR3 reads TGCGCCAGCAGCCTTGGACAGGGCTCACCGTACGAGCAGTACTTC. This translates into CASSLGQGSPYEQYF.

V is TRBV19 and J is TRBJ2-5; 8 bases match TRBD1. This CDR3 has 22 amino acids. V dropped 5 bases and J dropped 5; count of bases not matched to a gene: 31. Looked up from germline, CDR1 is LNHDA and CDR2 is SQIVND (reference sequence). CDR3 amino acids: CASSSSSLRDRRGLAGKETQYF. The CDR3 DNA reads TGTGCCAGTAGTTCCTCCTCTCTCCGGGACAGGAGAGGTCTGGCGGGGAAGGAGACCCAGTACTTC.

The J gene is TRBJ2-1, the V gene TRBV29-1; maybe TRBD2 (5 bases). Looked up from germline, CDR1 is SQVTM and CDR2 is ANQGSEA. Trimming took 4 bases from V and 6 from J, leaving 10 bases between them. There are 12 residues in the CDR3. In DNA form, the CDR3 reads TGCAGCGTTGGACTAACCACCAATGAGCAGTTCTTC. This translates into CSVGLTTNEQFF.

The V call is TRBV5-1, the J call TRBJ1-1; perhaps TRBD1 as D (6 bases). This CDR3 has 13 amino acids. Germline V gives CDR1 SGHRS, CDR2 YFSETQ. With 8 bases removed from V and 1 base from J, the gap between germline ends came to 12 bases. CDR3 in amino acids: CASSGQPNTEAFF. CDR3 nucleotides: TGCGCCAGTTCTGGACAGCCGAACACTGAAGCTTTCTTT.

This clone is a singleton in its sample. The rearrangement links TRBV7-3 to TRBJ2-1; no clear D gene. This CDR3 region has 14 residues. The germline gives CDR1 SGHTA, CDR2 FQGTGA. Trimming removed 5 bases from V and 7 bases from J, with 15 bases in between. The CDR3 nucleotides are TGTGCCAGCAGCCCAGATCCCCCTAGGAATGAGCAGTTCTTC. As protein: CASSPDPPRNEQFF.

The J gene is TRBJ1-4, the V gene TRBV6-1; 7 bases agree with TRBD1. Losses at the gene ends were 0 bases for V and 0 bases for J; bases not matched to a gene: 7. This CDR3 has 18 residues. The germline V gene encodes CDR1 MNHNS and CDR2 SASEGT. The CDR3 protein is CASSEAGQAITTNEKLFF. CDR3 in DNA: TGTGCCAGCAGTGAAGCCGGACAGGCAATTACAACTAATGAAAAACTGTTTTTT.

This sequence joins TRBV7-3 and TRBJ1-2, with 9 nucleotides matching TRBD1. CDR1 and CDR2 (germline): SGHTA, FQGTGA. V gave up 4 bases and J gave up 2 bases; unmatched junction bases: 2. The CDR3 is 14 amino acids. The CDR3 here is CASSSTGGNYGYTF. The CDR3 DNA is TGTGCCAGCAGCTCGACAGGGGGGAACTATGGCTACACCTTC.

This chain uses TRBV6-5 with TRBJ2-5; TRBD1 might be the D (8 bases). The CDR3 runs to 15 residues. The germline CDR1 and CDR2 sequences are MNHEY and SVGAGI. Trimming pared 6 bases from V and 1 base from J, leaving 15 bases between. The CDR3 DNA reads as TGTGCCAGCAGCCCCACAGGGGGGGGCCAAGAGACCCAGTACTTC. Amino acid sequence: CASSPTGGGQETQYF.

This sequence joins TRBV21-1 and TRBJ2-5; the table calls TRBD2, which could not be checked here. TRBV21-1 is a listed pseudogene. CDR3 size: 15 residues. As DNA, the CDR3 is TGTGCCAGCAGCAAAGAAACGGGGGAGCGGGAGACCCAGTACTTC. Translation: CASSKETGERETQYF.

The chain has TRBV7-9 and TRBJ2-1; a weak D match, TRBD1 (5 bases). Trimming left V 3 bases short and J 4 bases short, with 16 bases between. The CDR3 runs to 16 residues. The germline CDR1 and CDR2 sequences are SEHNR and FQNEAQ (reference sequence). The CDR3 sequence: CASSLASGAGYNEQFF. The DNA of the CDR3 is TGTGCCAGCAGCTTGGCCTCTGGGGCAGGATACAATGAGCAGTTCTTC.

The chain joins TRBV10-1 to TRBJ2-5; D gene unclear. Germline V lookup: CDR1 WNHNN, CDR2 SYGVQD (reference sequence). This CDR3 has 14 residues. V was pared by 6 bases and J by 0 bases, with 11 bases between. This CDR3 reads CASRGVIDQETQYF. The CDR3 DNA reads as TGCGCCAGCAGAGGAGTCATTGACCAAGAGACCCAGTACTTC.

The chain links TRBV5-1 to TRBJ1-1; a weak D match, TRBD1 (6 bases). Looked up from germline, CDR1 is SGHRS and CDR2 is YFSETQ. V dropped 4 bases and J dropped 1 base, with 17 bases sitting between them. The CDR3 is 16 amino acids. The CDR3 coding sequence is TGCGCCAGCAGCACGACGAAACCAGGGGCGAACACTGAAGCTTTCTTT. This codes for CASSTTKPGANTEAFF.

The chain is built from TRBV30 and TRBJ2-7; D perhaps matches TRBD2 (6 bases). Germline-derived CDR1 and CDR2 are GTSNPN and SVGIG (reference sequence). The CDR3 has 18 residues. The V end was cut by 0 bases, the J end by 3 bases, with 24 bases between. DNA for the CDR3: TGTGCCTGGAGTGTACAACGAGCGGGTTCTTACCTCGGCTACGAGCAGTACTTC. Translating gives CAWSVQRAGSYLGYEQYF.

The gene calls are TRBV14 and TRBJ1-1, with TRBD1 as a possible D gene (5 bases). Trimming took off 4 bases at V and 8 bases at J, with 17 bases between the two ends. This CDR3 region has 14 residues. Germline values: CDR1 SGHDN, CDR2 FVKESK. For the CDR3, the DNA is TGTGCCAGCAGCCGTTCCGGGACTCAAGTGGAAGCTTTCTTT. Translation gives CASSRSGTQVEAFF.

The rearrangement joins TRBV7-2 to TRBJ2-3; 7 bases align to TRBD2. The germline V gene has CDR1 SGHTA and CDR2 FQGNSA. CDR3 length equals 15 residues. Trimming took 5 bases from V and 1 from J; bases not matched to a gene: 6. CDR3 in DNA: TGTGCCAGCAGCGCCCGACTAGCCCGCACAGATACGCAGTATTTT. Protein sequence: CASSARLARTDTQYF.

The chain recombines TRBV28 with TRBJ1-5; D may be TRBD1 (5 bases). Germline V gene lookup returns CDR1 MDHEN and CDR2 SYDVKM. Trimming removed 5 bases at V and 1 base at J, with 15 bases between. CDR3 length equals 16 residues. Written as DNA, the CDR3 is TGTGCCAGCAGTCTGGGGGGAGCTGGCAGCAATCAGCCCCAGCATTTT. As protein: CASSLGGAGSNQPQHF.

In this sample, this clone turned up once. V usage is TRBV25-1 and J usage is TRBJ2-1, with D hard to call. V was shortened by 3 bases and J by 3 bases, with 3 bases between the two germline ends. Germline V gene lookup returns CDR1 MGHDK and CDR2 SYGVNS. The CDR3 contains 12 residues. CDR3 nucleotides: TGTGCCAGCAGTGATCGCTACAATGAGCAGTTCTTC. This gives the protein CASSDRYNEQFF. Combining the CDR3 with reference TRBV25-1 and TRBJ2-1 gives the whole variable domain EADIYQTPRYLVIGTGKKITLECSQTMGHDKMYWYQQDPGMELHLIHYSYGVNSTEKGDLSSESTVSRIRTEHFPLTLESARPSHTSQYLCASSDRYNEQFFGPGTRLTVL.

V is TRBV6-1 and J is TRBJ1-3; 7 bases match TRBD1. The CDR3 consists of 15 residues. Germline trimming cut 5 bases from V and 4 bases from J; bases unmatched to any gene: 8. Germline CDR1 reads MNHNS; CDR2 reads SASEGT. DNA of the CDR3: TGTGCCAGCAGTATACTACAGGGGCCAGGAAACACCATATATTTT. Protein product: CASSILQGPGNTIYF.

The sample holds a few counts of this clone. The rearrangement joins TRBV5-6 to TRBJ1-2, with D tentatively TRBD1 (5 bases). CDR3 length: 13 amino acids. From germline, CDR1 is SGHDT and CDR2 YYEEEE. Deletions cut 0 bases from V and 3 bases from J, with 6 bases between. The CDR3 sequence is CASSLGQYYGYTF. In nucleotides, the CDR3 is TGTGCCAGCAGCTTGGGACAGTACTATGGCTACACCTTC.

V usage is TRBV18 and J usage is TRBJ2-2, with D possibly matching TRBD1 (5 bases). The germline V and J ends were trimmed by 3 bases and 1 base, with 12 bases remaining between them. Germline CDR1 and CDR2: KGHSH and LQKENI. The CDR3 runs 16 residues. CDR3 in amino acids: CASSPQGPKNTGELFF. The CDR3 DNA follows: TGTGCCAGCTCACCCCAGGGTCCAAAGAACACCGGGGAGCTGTTTTTT.

The chain has TRBV4-2 and TRBJ2-4, with a tentative D call TRBD1 (6 bases). Trimming stripped 0 bases from V and 0 bases from J, with 9 bases between. Looked up from germline, CDR1 is LGHNA and CDR2 is YNFKEQ. This CDR3 region has 16 residues. In DNA form, the CDR3 reads TGTGCCAGCAGCCAAGACCTCAGGGGAGCCAAAAACATTCAGTACTTC. As protein: CASSQDLRGAKNIQYF.

The chain uses TRBV2 and TRBJ1-5; 9 bases are a match to TRBD1. V lost 5 bases and J lost 6; bases outside the gene matches: 8. CDR1 SNHLY and CDR2 FYNNEI come from the germline V gene. The CDR3 length is 15 residues. The CDR3 region is CASSPGTGSTQPQHF. The CDR3 coding sequence is TGTGCCAGCAGTCCCGGGACAGGGAGTACTCAGCCCCAGCATTTT.

The chain links TRBV27 to TRBJ2-1, with D possibly being TRBD2 (6 bases). CDR1 MNHEY and CDR2 SMNVEV come from the germline V gene (reference sequence). This CDR3 region has 14 residues. Trimming removed 4 bases from V and 5 bases from J, with 12 bases in between. The CDR3 sequence is CASSSSRTNNEQFF. The CDR3, as DNA: TGTGCCAGCAGTTCCTCCCGGACTAACAATGAGCAGTTCTTC.

The V call is TRBV4-2, the J call TRBJ2-3; D is possibly TRBD2 (5 bases). The CDR3 is 14 amino acids. V lost 1 base and J lost 8, with 13 bases in between. Per the germline V gene, CDR1 is LGHNA and CDR2 is YNFKEQ. CDR3 amino acids: CASSQADGVGTQYF. DNA of the CDR3: TGTGCCAGCAGCCAAGCGGACGGGGTAGGTACGCAGTATTTT.

This chain uses TRBV28 with TRBJ2-7; TRBD1 matches at 9 bases. Germline V lookup: CDR1 MDHEN, CDR2 SYDVKM. CDR3 length: 16 amino acids. Losses at the gene ends were 6 bases for V and 4 bases for J; bases not matched to a gene: 13. CDR3: CASSSGTGQYSYEQYF. As DNA, the CDR3 is TGTGCCAGCAGCTCCGGGACAGGGCAATATTCTTACGAGCAGTACTTC.

The chain links TRBV4-1 to TRBJ2-3, with TRBD1 identical over 10 bases. Germline lookup yields CDR1 MGHRA and CDR2 YSYEKL. V lost 4 bases to trimming and J lost 4 bases; unmatched junction nucleotides: 5. CDR3 size: 15 residues. The CDR3 is CASSPGQGFPDTQYF. CDR3 bases: TGCGCCAGCAGCCCGGGACAGGGGTTCCCAGATACGCAGTATTTT.

The chain is built from TRBV28 and TRBJ1-1; 9 nucleotides agree with TRBD1. The CDR3 is made up of 17 amino acids. Germline CDR1 and CDR2: MDHEN and SYDVKM. V lost 10 bases, J lost 5 bases, and 20 bases stayed unmatched. Written as DNA, the CDR3 is TGTGCCATACAAAAAGGACTCCGGGACAGGGTAAAGACTGAAGCTTTCTTT. Amino acids: CAIQKGLRDRVKTEAFF. Full variable domain (remainder filled in from reference TRBV28 and TRBJ1-1): DVKVTQSSRYLVKRTGEKVFLECVQDMDHENMFWYRQDPGLGLRLIYFSYDVKMKEKGDIPEGYSVSREKKERFSLILESASTNQTSMYLCAIQKGLRDRVKTEAFFGQGTRLTVV.

The chain is built from TRBV28 and TRBJ1-2, with TRBD1 matching over 8 bases. Germline assignment: CDR1 MDHEN and CDR2 SYDVKM. V trimming: 8 bases; J trimming: 7 bases; junction bases outside the gene matches: 3. The CDR3 runs to 11 residues. Here the CDR3 DNA reads TGTGCCAGCGGACAGGGTCGTGGCTACACCTTC. Protein product: CASGQGRGYTF.

The genes are TRBV27 and TRBJ2-7, with TRBD1 matching over 8 bases. Germline V CDR1 and CDR2: MNHEY, SMNVEV (reference sequence). This CDR3 comprises 12 residues. With V trimmed by 8 bases and J by 4 bases, 4 bases remained unmatched. CDR3 DNA sequence: TGTGCCAGCGGACAGGGTTTGTACGAGCAGTACTTC. Protein sequence: CASGQGLYEQYF.

In DNA, the CDR3 is TGTGCCAGCAGCTTTACGGGGGTTGACACCGGGGAGCTGTTTTTT. Protein product: CASSFTGVDTGELFF. This chain connects TRBV11-2 to TRBJ2-2; perhaps TRBD2 as D (6 bases). V lost 3 bases and J 3 bases, leaving 11 bases between the germline ends. Per germline, CDR1 SGHAT and CDR2 FQNNGV. The CDR3 is made up of 15 amino acids.